Listed below are T cell receptor beta chains from one sample, sequenced in a study of T cell responses to AZD1222 COVID-19 vaccine. Data came from immunoSEQ multiplex PCR; TCRdb stores just in-frame clones and leaves some out. This repertoire shows about 130,000 clones, almost 85% found once; its top ten account for around 7.9%. Here the sequenced sample was peripheral blood, taken 28 days after the second dose of the MenACWY control vaccine. The receptors were gathered from an adult who received the MenACWY meningococcal vaccine as a control. The CDR3 runs from the conserved cysteine through the conserved F or W. A D gene is named only where the DNA matches it firmly.

j_call d_call v_call cdr3_aa cdr3_nt
TRBJ1-1 NA TRBV2 CASKTRGTTEAFF TGTGCCAGCAAGACCCGAGGAACCACTGAAGCTTTCTTT
TRBJ2-7 TRBD1 TRBV19 CASSTGQGGYEQYF TGTGCCAGTAGTACCGGACAGGGAGGATACGAGCAGTACTTC
TRBJ1-1 NA TRBV19 CASSRFRGALINTEAFF TGTGCCAGTAGTCGTTTCAGGGGCGCATTGATAAACACTGAAGCTTTCTTT
TRBJ1-2 NA TRBV9 CASSEGIGPYGYTF TGTGCCAGCAGCGAGGGGATAGGTCCATATGGCTACACCTTC
TRBJ1-3 TRBD1 TRBV27 CASSPAGGANGNTIYF TGTGCCAGCAGTCCCGCAGGGGGCGCGAATGGAAACACCATATATTTT
TRBJ2-5 TRBD2 TRBV2 CASSYLAGGHQETQYF TGTGCCAGCAGCTATCTAGCGGGGGGACACCAAGAGACCCAGTACTTC
TRBJ1-5 TRBD1 TRBV7-9 CASSFEATRDSSNQPQHF TGTGCCAGCAGCTTTGAGGCAACCCGGGACAGCAGCAATCAGCCCCAGCATTTT
TRBJ2-1 NA TRBV7-3 CASSPPAYNEQFF TGTGCCAGCAGCCCCCCCGCCTACAATGAGCAGTTCTTC
TRBJ1-5 NA TRBV2 CASTVDDQPQHF TGTGCCAGCACCGTGGACGATCAGCCCCAGCATTTT
TRBJ1-3 NA TRBV19 CASSIGQISGNTIYF TGTGCCAGTAGTATCGGGCAGATCTCTGGAAACACCATATATTTT
TRBJ1-2 TRBD1 TRBV29-1 CSVGDRVIYGYTF TGCAGCGTGGGGGACAGGGTAATTTATGGCTACACCTTC
TRBJ1-1 TRBD1 TRBV11-2 CASSSLQDRKAFF TGTGCCAGCAGCTCCCTGCAGGACAGGAAAGCTTTCTTT
TRBJ2-3 NA TRBV29-1 CSVSRFGQGIDTQYF TGCAGCGTTTCCCGCTTTGGGCAGGGAATAGATACGCAGTATTTT